Shown below are 26 T cell receptor beta chains from a single sample sequenced in a study of blood T cell repertoires in COVID-19. Profiled with immunoSEQ multiplex PCR; TCRdb holds only in-frame clones, not every one. The data show some 120,000 clones, with roughly three quarters seen just once and approximately 7.9% held by the top ten. The sample taken for sequencing was peripheral blood. The receptors were sampled from a human donor in a cohort sampled during active COVID-19.

The chain joins TRBV29-1 to TRBJ1-3, with a weak D call TRBD1 (6 bases). Per the germline V gene, CDR1 is SQVTM and CDR2 is ANQGSEA. The CDR3 runs to 12 residues. Trimming removed 7 bases from V and 8 bases from J, with 15 bases in between. This CDR3 is CSALRGADTIYF. CDR3 DNA sequence: TGCAGCGCACTCCGGGGGGCAGACACCATATATTTT.

The V and J genes are TRBV7-2 and TRBJ2-3, with a weak D call TRBD2 (6 bases). Germline lookup yields CDR1 SGHTA and CDR2 FQGNSA. V shed 4 bases and J shed 2 bases, with 13 bases lying between them. This CDR3 has 15 residues. CDR3 nucleotides: TGTGCCAGCAGCTCTATGGGACTGGACACAGATACGCAGTATTTT. This sequence encodes CASSSMGLDTDTQYF.

This clone appeared a single time. This sample also contains other DNA sequences that code for the same CDR3. This rearrangement joins TRBV27 to TRBJ2-3; D is possibly TRBD1 (6 bases). V was clipped by 5 bases and J by 3 bases, with 15 bases between them. There are 15 residues in the CDR3. Germline V gene sequence: CDR1 MNHEY, CDR2 SMNVEV (reference sequence). CDR3 coding DNA: TGTGCCAGCAGTCCCACAGGGTTCGGAACAGATACGCAGTATTTT. Amino acid sequence: CASSPTGFGTDTQYF.

This clone was detected a few times. V gene TRBV5-1 combines with J gene TRBJ1-2, with D perhaps matching TRBD1 (6 bases). The germline V gene encodes CDR1 SGHRS and CDR2 YFSETQ. V was trimmed by 3 bases and J by 2 bases, leaving 11 bases between them. CDR3 length: 14 amino acids. The CDR3 sequence: CASSSAGDNYGYTF. The CDR3 DNA reads as TGCGCCAGCAGCTCTGCAGGGGACAACTATGGCTACACCTTC.

This clone was seen only once. The chain joins TRBV21-1 to TRBJ1-6; the table's D call, TRBD1, has no DNA check behind it. TRBV21-1 is a listed pseudogene. The CDR3 has 16 amino acids. CDR3: CASSPPEDRANSPLHF. The CDR3 DNA reads as TGTGCCAGCAGCCCTCCGGAGGACAGGGCTAATTCACCCCTCCACTTT.

The chain carries TRBV3-1 (or the pseudogene TRBV3-2) and TRBJ2-7; D might be TRBD2 (6 bases). V was shortened by 1 base and J by 7 bases, with 11 bases between the two germline ends. The CDR3 has 13 amino acids. CDR1 LGHDT and CDR2 YNNKEL come from the germline V gene (reference sequence). DNA for the CDR3: TGTGCCAGCAGCCAAGCGGCGGGGATTGAGCAGTACTTC. Translating gives CASSQAAGIEQYF.

The chain carries TRBV15 and TRBJ2-3; TRBD2 matches at 14 bases. Germline V lookup: CDR1 LNHNV, CDR2 YYDKDF (reference sequence). The CDR3 length is 15 residues. Trimming cost V 5 bases and J 4 bases; bases outside gene matches: 2. CDR3 bases: TGTGCCACCAGCCTGGGACTAGCGGGAGCAGATACGCAGTATTTT. This sequence encodes CATSLGLAGADTQYF. Full variable domain (outside the CDR3, taken from reference TRBV15 and TRBJ2-3): DAMVIQNPRYQVTQFGKPVTLSCSQTLNHNVMYWYQQKSSQAPKLLFHYYDKDFNNEADTPDNFQSRRPNTSFCFLDIRSPGLGDTAMYLCATSLGLAGADTQYFGPGTRLTVL.

The V call is TRBV7-9, the J call TRBJ2-7; D perhaps matches TRBD2 (6 bases). The length of the CDR3 is 17 residues. Trimming shortened V by 8 bases and J by 2 bases, and 25 bases separated the two germline ends. Germline V gene sequence: CDR1 SEHNR, CDR2 FQNEAQ (reference sequence). The CDR3: CASAEGRAADRAYEQYF. The DNA for the CDR3 is TGTGCCAGCGCGGAGGGCAGGGCGGCCGATCGGGCCTACGAGCAGTACTTC.

V is TRBV28 and J is TRBJ2-7; tentatively, D is TRBD2 (6 bases). V dropped 2 bases and J dropped 1 base, with 12 bases sitting between them. The CDR3 runs to 15 residues. Germline V gene data show CDR1 as MDHEN and CDR2 as SYDVKM. The CDR3 bases are TGTGCCAGCAGTTTACCCGGGAGAGGGTCCTACGAGCAGTACTTC. It is translated as CASSLPGRGSYEQYF.

This chain joins TRBV7-9 and TRBJ1-6, with a possible D match to TRBD1 (5 bases). Trimming removed 5 bases at V and 8 bases at J, with 13 bases between. The CDR3 covers 14 residues. CDR1 and CDR2 (germline): SEHNR, FQNEAQ (reference sequence). CDR3 coding DNA: TGTGCCAGCAGCAACGGACAATCCTATTCACCCCTCCACTTT. It is translated as CASSNGQSYSPLHF.

This rearrangement joins TRBV28 to TRBJ2-7, with 11 bases identical to TRBD1. V was pared by 6 bases and J by 2 bases, with 6 bases of the junction left unmatched. The CDR3 totals 15 residues. Germline lookup yields CDR1 MDHEN and CDR2 SYDVKM. The CDR3 region is CASRRGTGGTYEQYF. The CDR3 bases are TGTGCCAGCAGACGGGGGACAGGGGGAACCTACGAGCAGTACTTC. The full variable domain, in which reference TRBV28 and TRBJ2-7 provide the parts outside the CDR3, is DVKVTQSSRYLVKRTGEKVFLECVQDMDHENMFWYRQDPGLGLRLIYFSYDVKMKEKGDIPEGYSVSREKKERFSLILESASTNQTSMYLCASRRGTGGTYEQYFGPGTRLTVT.

The rearrangement links TRBV7-2 to TRBJ1-3, with 7 bases that match TRBD1. Losses at the gene ends were 5 bases for V and 2 bases for J; bases not matched to a gene: 3. There are 14 residues in the CDR3. Germline CDR1 is SGHTA and CDR2 is FQGNSA. The CDR3: CASSVDRAGNTIYF. DNA for the CDR3: TGTGCCAGCAGCGTTGACAGGGCTGGAAACACCATATATTTT.

This chain joins TRBV28 and TRBJ1-3; 7 bases match TRBD1. CDR3 length: 17 amino acids. Germline values: CDR1 MDHEN, CDR2 SYDVKM. The ends lost 6 bases at V and 1 base at J; junction bases unmatched: 12. The CDR3 DNA reads TGTGCCAGCAGGGGGAGTGGGACAGCCCGATCTGGAAACACCATATATTTT. The encoded protein is CASRGSGTARSGNTIYF.

The V and J genes are TRBV19 and TRBJ1-2; TRBD1 matches 7 bases. The CDR3 length is 15 residues. In germline, CDR1 is LNHDA, CDR2 SQIVND (reference sequence). The V and J ends lost 2 bases and 5 bases, in that order; junction bases with no gene match: 8. For the CDR3, the DNA is TGTGCCAGTAGTATATCGGGGACAGCACTTTATGGCTACACCTTC. Protein sequence: CASSISGTALYGYTF.

The CDR3 DNA sequence: TGTGCCACCAGTGAACGGGACAGGGCCTATGGCTACACCTTC. This translates into CATSERDRAYGYTF. J is TRBJ1-2 and V is TRBV24-1; 9 nucleotides agree with TRBD1. The CDR3 sequence is 14 residues long. Germline CDR1 and CDR2: KGHDR and SFDVKD. J lost 4 bases, V lost 4 bases, and 3 bases had no gene match.

This clone has a single count. The chain combines TRBV6-2 or TRBV6-3 with TRBJ2-7; 7 bases are shared with TRBD1. V lost 4 bases and J lost 2; bases outside the gene matches: 8. This CDR3 is built from 15 residues. Germline CDR1 reads MNHEY; CDR2 reads SVGEGT. The CDR3: CASSSPTGIPYEQYF. The CDR3 region has the DNA TGTGCCAGCAGTTCCCCGACAGGGATCCCCTACGAGCAGTACTTC.

The V gene is TRBV4-1, the J gene TRBJ2-7; the match to TRBD2 covers 8 bases. The CDR3 covers 16 residues. V lost 1 base, J lost 4 bases, and 9 bases stayed unmatched. Looked up from germline, CDR1 is MGHRA and CDR2 is YSYEKL. The CDR3 sequence: CASSQAAGRGLYEQYF. CDR3 in DNA: TGCGCCAGCAGCCAAGCAGCCGGGAGGGGACTGTACGAGCAGTACTTC.

The sample holds a few counts of this clone. The chain uses TRBV28 and TRBJ2-2; TRBD1 agrees at 8 bases. Germline trimming cut 5 bases from V and 7 bases from J; bases unmatched to any gene: 9. The CDR3 runs 15 residues. CDR1 is MDHEN and CDR2 is SYDVKM in the germline V gene. CDR3 bases: TGTGCCAGCAGTGCCTCGACAGGGGTACTCGGGGAGCTGTTTTTT. It codes for CASSASTGVLGELFF.

This sequence joins TRBV10-1 and TRBJ1-1, with a weak D call TRBD1 (5 bases). V lost 3 bases and J lost 3, with 14 bases in between. The CDR3 sequence is 15 residues long. Germline CDR1 WNHNN, CDR2 SYGVQD (reference sequence). As DNA, the CDR3 is TGCGCCAGCAGTGACCCCCTAAGGGGTTACACTGAAGCTTTCTTT. This gives the protein CASSDPLRGYTEAFF.

The genes are TRBV27 and TRBJ2-6; D remains ambiguous. V was trimmed by 1 base and J by 0 bases, leaving 4 bases between them. Per the germline V gene, CDR1 is MNHEY and CDR2 is SMNVEV (reference sequence). The CDR3 totals 15 residues. CDR3 in amino acids: CASSLLSSGANVLTF. The DNA of the CDR3 is TGTGCCAGCAGTTTATTGAGCTCTGGGGCCAACGTCCTGACTTTC.

The V call is TRBV5-1, the J call TRBJ2-5; 8 positions match TRBD2. There are 14 residues in the CDR3. Trimming took 3 bases from V and 5 from J; bases not matched to a gene: 6. The germline CDR1 and CDR2 sequences are SGHRS and YFSETQ. The CDR3 spells CASSSRGGPETQYF. In DNA, the CDR3 is TGCGCCAGCAGCTCCCGGGGGGGCCCCGAGACCCAGTACTTC. The whole variable domain, remainder taken from reference TRBV5-1 and TRBJ2-5, is KAGVTQTPRYLIKTRGQQVTLSCSPISGHRSVSWYQQTPGQGLQFLFEYFSETQRNKGNFPGRFSGRQFSNSRSEMNVSTLELGDSALYLCASSSRGGPETQYFGPGTRLLVL.

The CDR3 nucleotides read TGTGCCAGCAGCCAAGATAGGACTAGCGCCTCCTACGAGCAGTACTTC. It specifies CASSQDRTSASYEQYF. The rearrangement uses TRBV4-2 and TRBJ2-7; 9 bases are a match to TRBD2. The CDR3 extends over 16 amino acids. The J segment lost 0 bases and the V segment lost 0 bases, leaving 3 bases of the junction unmatched. Germline lookup yields CDR1 LGHNA and CDR2 YNFKEQ.

CDR3 bases: TGTGCCAGCAGTGCAGACAGGGTTGTCTACAATGAGCAGTTCTTC. This codes for CASSADRVVYNEQFF. The chain couples TRBV2 to TRBJ2-1; 7 nucleotides line up with TRBD1. This CDR3 is 15 amino acids long. The V segment lost 4 bases and the J segment 3 bases; nucleotides outside the gene matches: 6. Germline V gives CDR1 SNHLY, CDR2 FYNNEI.

The chain is built from TRBV6-1 and TRBJ1-5; maybe TRBD1 (6 bases). Germline assignment: CDR1 MNHNS and CDR2 SASEGT. Trimming shortened V by 3 bases and J by 4 bases, and 16 bases separated the two germline ends. The length of the CDR3 is 16 residues. The CDR3 here is CASSDYRTEQNQPQHF. Written as DNA, the CDR3 is TGTGCCAGCAGTGATTATAGGACAGAACAGAATCAGCCCCAGCATTTT.

V gene TRBV28 combines with J gene TRBJ2-7; 10 positions match TRBD1. The junction had 17 bases not matched to a gene; V was cut back by 6 bases and J by 3 bases. Germline V lookup: CDR1 MDHEN, CDR2 SYDVKM. The CDR3 loop spans 18 amino acids. CDR3 region: CASSLDVVRGQGHYEQYF. In DNA, the CDR3 is TGTGCCAGCAGCCTGGATGTCGTAAGGGGACAGGGGCACTACGAGCAGTACTTC.

This chain joins TRBV7-6 and TRBJ2-7; TRBD2 might be the D (6 bases). Germline values: CDR1 SGHVS, CDR2 FNYEAQ. V was trimmed by 0 bases and J by 4 bases, leaving 13 bases between them. There are 15 residues in the CDR3. The CDR3 is CASSLAASGTYEQYF. The CDR3 nucleotides are TGTGCCAGCAGCTTAGCGGCCTCTGGGACTTACGAGCAGTACTTC.